Included here is one T cell receptor (beta chain) sequence, with context. Antigen: not known. A junction boundary mismatches the germline segment, possibly from a read error. This specimen belongs to a study of cytomegalovirus exposure and HLA in healthy donors. Study-wide background: When fewer than 500 donors were genotyped, roughly 82% of them were found to fall in the Caucasian-associated ancestry cluster.

Study-wide points: The study put 150 to 200 TCR beta chains on its list as cytomegalovirus-associated. Accurate predictions that matched the HLA-A and HLA-B alleles of most subjects were reportedly made from TCR beta sequences.

The CDR3 totals 16 residues. Germline CDR1 reads SGHDT; CDR2 reads YYEEEE. PCR employed 60 Vbeta and 13 Jbeta primers. This table comes from immunoSEQ multiplex PCR, and its TCRdb copy is limited to in-frame clones, with some not included. The sample has approximately 170,000 clones; roughly 87% are singletons. The sequence was obtained from a man aged 50 to 59 in good health and CMV-seropositive. Sequencing was done on a sample of PBMCs. The chain combines TRBV5-6 with TRBJ2-3; 10 bases align to TRBD2. CDR3 in amino acids: CASSLGTSAFTDTQYF. The CDR3 DNA follows: TGTGCCAGCAGTTTGGGGACTAGCGCATTCACAGATACGCAGTATTTT.